Below, one TCR beta chain is given with its context. These data originate in a study of cytomegalovirus exposure and HLA in healthy donors. The CDR3 has 14 amino acids. Germline V gene lookup returns CDR1 SNHLY and CDR2 FYNNEI. V lost 8 bases, J lost 6 bases, and 20 bases lay in between. The PCR had 60 Vbeta and 13 Jbeta primers. Assay used: immunoSEQ multiplex PCR; TCRdb lists only in-frame clones, some missing. The sample lists some 150,000 clones; 76% were seen once. The chain has TRBV2 and TRBJ2-7; no clear D gene. The source is a female donor in good health and CMV-seropositive. What was sequenced was PBMCs. Here the CDR3 DNA reads TGTGCCAGCCGTTACTCCGCCGGGTCTGTCGAGCAGTACTTC. Protein product: CASRYSAGSVEQYF.